The clone carrying this T cell receptor (beta chain) occurred a few times. The sample comes from a study of blood T cells in healthy people across ages. PCR was performed a second time for roughly 7 to 11 cycles using a sample-barcoded 5' primer and a J-beta primer mix. Via MiXCR, TCRdb re-called the 5' RACE reads, giving one row per CDR3 protein. Of fewer than 1,000,000 distinct CDR3 sequences listed, 46% are singletons. The CDR3 covers 16 residues. Germline V gives CDR1 MNHEY, CDR2 SVGEGT. Trimming stripped 0 bases from V and 6 bases from J, with 15 bases between. The receptor comes from a man older than 75 in good health. The J gene is TRBJ2-1, the V gene TRBV6-2 or TRBV6-3; D is possibly TRBD2 (5 bases). Sequencing was done on a sample of blood. DNA of the CDR3: TGTGCCAGCAGTTACTCTGGCGGGTTCAACCCCAATGAGCAGTTCTTC. Amino acids: CASSYSGGFNPNEQFF.